This T cell receptor (beta chain) was recovered during a study of beta chain features in type 1 diabetes. About the research overall: Summed over all samples, the examined sorted cells came to fewer than 120 million. General observations from the study: VDJ junctions from type 1 diabetes patients carried fewer insertions and larger deletions. A moderate, significant TCRB CDR3 shortening appeared in type 1 diabetes across four CD4+ subsets.

TCRB transcripts that were expressed got sequenced, as all of the isolated RNA had been reverse transcribed. Sequenced by immunoSEQ multiplex PCR; TCRdb stores in-frame clones only, minus some. The table shows some 700,000 clones, with 13% occurring only once. For this clone: Its antigen is not known.

Each donor gave one heparinised blood draw averaging about 116 mL. V lost 3 bases and J 7 bases, leaving 11 bases between the germline ends. This CDR3 has 13 residues. The germline gives CDR1 LNHDA, CDR2 SQIVND (reference sequence). The sequenced material came from naive CD4+ T cells from blood. The sequence came from a man in his late teens or twenties with type 1 diabetes. The chain couples TRBV19 to TRBJ2-3; either TRBD1 or TRBD2 may supply D (5 bases each). In DNA, the CDR3 is TGTGCCAGTAGTATCGAAGAGGGGCATACGCAGTATTTT. Protein sequence: CASSIEEGHTQYF.